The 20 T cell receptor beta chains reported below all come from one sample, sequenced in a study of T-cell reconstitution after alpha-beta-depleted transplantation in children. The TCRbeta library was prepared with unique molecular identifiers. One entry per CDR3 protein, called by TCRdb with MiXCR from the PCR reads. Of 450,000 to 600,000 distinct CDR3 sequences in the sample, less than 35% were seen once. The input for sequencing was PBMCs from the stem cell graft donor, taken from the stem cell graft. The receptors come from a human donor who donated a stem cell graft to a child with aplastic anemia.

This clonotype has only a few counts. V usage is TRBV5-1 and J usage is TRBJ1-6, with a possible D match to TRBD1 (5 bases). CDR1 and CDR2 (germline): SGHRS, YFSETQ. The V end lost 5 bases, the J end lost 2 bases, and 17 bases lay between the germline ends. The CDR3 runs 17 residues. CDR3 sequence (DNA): TGCGCCAGCAGGATTTCTGATCAGGGTCCCTATAATTCACCCCTCCACTTT. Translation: CASRISDQGPYNSPLHF.

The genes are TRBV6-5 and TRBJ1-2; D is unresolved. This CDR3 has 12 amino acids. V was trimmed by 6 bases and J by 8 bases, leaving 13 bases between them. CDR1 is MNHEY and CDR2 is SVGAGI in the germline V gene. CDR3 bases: TGTGCCAGCAGCCGACGGGTGGGAGGCTACACCTTC. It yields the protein CASSRRVGGYTF.

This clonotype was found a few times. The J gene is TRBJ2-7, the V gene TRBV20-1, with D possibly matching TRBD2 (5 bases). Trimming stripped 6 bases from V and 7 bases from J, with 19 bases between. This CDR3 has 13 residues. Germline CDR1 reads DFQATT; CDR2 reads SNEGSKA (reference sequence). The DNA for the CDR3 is TGCAGTGCCCCTATAGGCTCATCGGGGGAGCAGTACTTC. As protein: CSAPIGSSGEQYF.

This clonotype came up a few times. CDR3 region: CSVELYNEQFF. The CDR3 nucleotides are TGCAGCGTTGAATTGTACAATGAGCAGTTCTTC. V and J are TRBV29-1 and TRBJ2-1; D gene uncertain. The CDR3 is made up of 11 amino acids. Trimming left V 2 bases short and J 4 bases short, with 3 bases between. Germline values: CDR1 SQVTM, CDR2 ANQGSEA.

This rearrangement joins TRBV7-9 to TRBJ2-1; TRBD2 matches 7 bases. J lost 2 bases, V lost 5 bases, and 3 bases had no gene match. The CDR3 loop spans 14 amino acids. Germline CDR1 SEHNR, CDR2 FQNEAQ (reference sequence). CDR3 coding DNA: TGTGCCAGCAGCCGGGGGGTCACCTACAATGAGCAGTTCTTC. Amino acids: CASSRGVTYNEQFF.

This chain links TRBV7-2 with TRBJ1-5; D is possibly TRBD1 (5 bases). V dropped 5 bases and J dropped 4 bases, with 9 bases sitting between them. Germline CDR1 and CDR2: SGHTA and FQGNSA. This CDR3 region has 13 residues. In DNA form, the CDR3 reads TGTGCCAGCAGCAGGGGAATTAATCAGCCCCAGCATTTT. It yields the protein CASSRGINQPQHF.

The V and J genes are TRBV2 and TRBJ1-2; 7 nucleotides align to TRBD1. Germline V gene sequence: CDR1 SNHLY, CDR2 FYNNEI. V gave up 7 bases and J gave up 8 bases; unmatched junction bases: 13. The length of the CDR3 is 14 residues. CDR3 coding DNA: TGTGCCAGCACTGAGGAGGGGGCGATCGACGGCTACACCTTC. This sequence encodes CASTEEGAIDGYTF.

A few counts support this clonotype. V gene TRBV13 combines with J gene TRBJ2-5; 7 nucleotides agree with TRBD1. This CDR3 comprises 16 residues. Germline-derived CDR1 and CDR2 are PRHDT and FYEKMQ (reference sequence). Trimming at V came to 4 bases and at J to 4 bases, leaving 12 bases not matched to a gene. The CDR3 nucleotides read TGTGCCAGCAGCTCCCCCGAGGGGGCGGCGAGAGAGACCCAGTACTTC. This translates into CASSSPEGAARETQYF.

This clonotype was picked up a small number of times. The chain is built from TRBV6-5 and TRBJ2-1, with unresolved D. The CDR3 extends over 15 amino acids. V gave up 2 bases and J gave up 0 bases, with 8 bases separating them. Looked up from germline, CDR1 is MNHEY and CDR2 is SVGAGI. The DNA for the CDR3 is TGTGCCAGCAGTTACAGGGCGGCCTCCTACAATGAGCAGTTCTTC. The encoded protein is CASSYRAASYNEQFF.

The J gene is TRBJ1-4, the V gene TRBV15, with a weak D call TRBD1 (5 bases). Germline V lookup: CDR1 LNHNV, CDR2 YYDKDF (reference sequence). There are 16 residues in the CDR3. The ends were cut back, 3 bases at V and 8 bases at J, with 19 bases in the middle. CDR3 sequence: CATSSGGGPNYEKLFF. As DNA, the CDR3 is TGTGCCACCAGCAGCGGGGGGGGACCCAATTACGAAAAACTGTTTTTT. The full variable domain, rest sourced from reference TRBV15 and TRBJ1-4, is DAMVIQNPRYQVTQFGKPVTLSCSQTLNHNVMYWYQQKSSQAPKLLFHYYDKDFNNEADTPDNFQSRRPNTSFCFLDIRSPGLGDTAMYLCATSSGGGPNYEKLFFGSGTQLSVL.

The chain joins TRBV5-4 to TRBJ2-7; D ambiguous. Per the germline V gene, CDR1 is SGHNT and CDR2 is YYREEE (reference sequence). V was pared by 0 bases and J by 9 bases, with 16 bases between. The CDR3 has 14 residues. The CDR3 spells CASSLAPDGPPQYV. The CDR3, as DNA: TGTGCCAGCAGCTTGGCCCCGGACGGCCCACCGCAGTACGTC.

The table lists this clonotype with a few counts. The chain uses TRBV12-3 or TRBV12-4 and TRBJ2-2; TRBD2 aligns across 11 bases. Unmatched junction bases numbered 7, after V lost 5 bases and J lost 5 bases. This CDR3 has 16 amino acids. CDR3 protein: CASSAGTSGGTGELFF. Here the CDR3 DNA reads TGTGCCAGCAGTGCCGGGACTAGCGGCGGGACCGGGGAGCTGTTTTTT.

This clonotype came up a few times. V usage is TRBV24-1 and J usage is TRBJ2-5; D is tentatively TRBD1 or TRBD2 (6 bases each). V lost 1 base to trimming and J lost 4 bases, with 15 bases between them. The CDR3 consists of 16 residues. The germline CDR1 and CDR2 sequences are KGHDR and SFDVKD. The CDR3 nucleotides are TGTGCCACCAGTGATTTCGGAAGCGGAGGGGGAGAGACCCAGTACTTC. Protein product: CATSDFGSGGGETQYF.

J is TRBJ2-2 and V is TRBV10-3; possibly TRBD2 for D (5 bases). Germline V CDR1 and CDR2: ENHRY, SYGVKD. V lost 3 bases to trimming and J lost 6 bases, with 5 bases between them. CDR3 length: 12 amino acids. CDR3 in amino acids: CAISDGAGELFF. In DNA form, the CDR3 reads TGTGCCATCAGTGACGGGGCCGGGGAGCTGTTTTTT.

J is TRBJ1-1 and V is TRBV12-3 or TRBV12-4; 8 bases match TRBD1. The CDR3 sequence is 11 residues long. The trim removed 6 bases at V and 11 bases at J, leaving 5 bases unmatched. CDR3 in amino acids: CASRKTGAAFF. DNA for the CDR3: TGTGCCAGCAGGAAGACAGGGGCCGCTTTCTTT.

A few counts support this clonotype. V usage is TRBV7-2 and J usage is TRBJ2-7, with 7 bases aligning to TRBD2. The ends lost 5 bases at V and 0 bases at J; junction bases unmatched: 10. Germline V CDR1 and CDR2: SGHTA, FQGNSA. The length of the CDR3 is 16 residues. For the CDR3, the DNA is TGTGCCAGCAGCCCCCTAGGCGGGAGTGCCTCCTACGAGCAGTACTTC. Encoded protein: CASSPLGGSASYEQYF.

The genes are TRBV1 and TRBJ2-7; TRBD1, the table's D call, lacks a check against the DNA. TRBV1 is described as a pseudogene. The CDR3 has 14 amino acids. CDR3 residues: CTNLIGTALFQQYF. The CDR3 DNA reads TGCACCAATCTTATCGGGACAGCTCTCTTCCAGCAGTACTTC.

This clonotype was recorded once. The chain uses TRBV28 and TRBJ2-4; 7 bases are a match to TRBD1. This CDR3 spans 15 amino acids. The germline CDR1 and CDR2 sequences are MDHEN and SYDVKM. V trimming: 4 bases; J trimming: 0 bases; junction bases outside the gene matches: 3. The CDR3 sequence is CASSSGQQAKNIQYF. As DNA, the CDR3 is TGTGCCAGCAGTTCGGGACAGCAAGCCAAAAACATTCAGTACTTC.

This CDR3 is CASSYGTARRETQYF. CDR3 nucleotides: TGTGCCAGCAGTTACGGGACAGCTCGGCGGGAGACCCAGTACTTC. The chain links TRBV6-5 to TRBJ2-5, with 7 bases that match TRBD1. The CDR3 sequence is 15 residues long. The trim removed 2 bases at V and 5 bases at J, leaving 8 bases unmatched. Germline CDR1 is MNHEY and CDR2 is SVGAGI.

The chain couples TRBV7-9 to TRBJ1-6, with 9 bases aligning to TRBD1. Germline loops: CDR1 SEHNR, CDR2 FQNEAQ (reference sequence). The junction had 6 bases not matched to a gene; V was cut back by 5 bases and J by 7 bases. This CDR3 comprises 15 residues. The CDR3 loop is CASSRRTGENSPLHF. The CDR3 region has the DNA TGTGCCAGCAGCCGGAGGACAGGGGAAAATTCACCCCTCCACTTT.